Each of the 10 T cell receptor beta chains below was sequenced from the same sample in a study of blood T cell repertoires in COVID-19. Using immunoSEQ multiplex PCR, the repertoire was profiled, and TCRdb retains in-frame clones only, with some absent. In the table there are approximately 52,000 clones, 87% of which are singletons. Sequenced sample: peripheral blood. Every receptor here comes from a human donor with active COVID-19. The donor label of this sample is uncertain.

This chain connects TRBV6-2 or TRBV6-3 to TRBJ1-3, with TRBD1 matching 9 bases. V was clipped by 5 bases and J by 1 base; unmatched bases: 12. The CDR3 extends over 18 amino acids. Germline V gene lookup returns CDR1 MNHEY and CDR2 SVGEGT. In nucleotides, the CDR3 is TGTGCCAGCAGTCCGGTGGAGGACAGGGGACTTTCTGGAAACACCATATATTTT. Amino acid sequence: CASSPVEDRGLSGNTIYF.

The rearrangement uses TRBV6-6 and TRBJ2-7, with D maybe TRBD1 (5 bases). CDR1 and CDR2 (germline): MNHNY, SVGAGI (reference sequence). This CDR3 region has 14 residues. Trimming took off 5 bases at V and 2 bases at J, with 13 bases between the two ends. The CDR3 sequence is CASSRRTPTYEQYF. The CDR3 bases are TGTGCCAGCAGTCGGCGGACACCGACCTACGAGCAGTACTTC.

This clone was detected only once. The chain is built from TRBV27 and TRBJ1-4, with 11 bases matching TRBD1. The CDR3 loop spans 14 amino acids. The germline V gene has CDR1 MNHEY and CDR2 SMNVEV (reference sequence). Germline trimming cut 4 bases from V and 10 bases from J; bases unmatched to any gene: 5. The CDR3 DNA reads TGTGCCAGCAGTTCGGGGACAGGGGGTGGAAAACTGTTTTTT. It yields the protein CASSSGTGGGKLFF. Together with reference TRBV27 and TRBJ1-4, the CDR3 gives the full variable domain: EAQVTQNPRYLITVTGKKLTVTCSQNMNHEYMSWYRQDPGLGLRQIYYSMNVEVTDKGDVPEGYKVSRKEKRNFPLILESPSPNQTSLYFCASSSGTGGGKLFFGSGTQLSVL.

This chain uses TRBV7-9 with TRBJ2-1, with 7 positions matching TRBD1. Germline V lookup: CDR1 SEHNR, CDR2 FQNEAQ (reference sequence). The V segment lost 1 base and the J segment 7 bases; nucleotides outside the gene matches: 7. This CDR3 comprises 15 residues. The CDR3 nucleotides read TGTGCCAGCAGCTTAGGTGACAGGGTAAGGAATGAGCAGTTCTTC. Protein sequence: CASSLGDRVRNEQFF.

This sequence joins TRBV25-1 and TRBJ2-7; weak D call: TRBD1 (6 bases). The germline gives CDR1 MGHDK, CDR2 SYGVNS. The length of the CDR3 is 13 residues. Trimming left V 4 bases short and J 1 base short, with 8 bases between. CDR3 in amino acids: CASSGDTSYEQYF. The CDR3 region has the DNA TGTGCCAGCAGTGGGGACACTTCCTACGAGCAGTACTTC.

The chain uses TRBV27 and TRBJ2-7; 10 positions agree with TRBD1. The CDR3 is made up of 16 amino acids. Trimming took 2 bases from V and 5 from J; bases not matched to a gene: 9. Germline lookup yields CDR1 MNHEY and CDR2 SMNVEV (reference sequence). The CDR3 coding sequence is TGTGCCAGCAGTTTAGGGCGACAGGGGGCGCAGGACGAGCAGTACTTC. This encodes CASSLGRQGAQDEQYF.

The chain joins TRBV5-6 to TRBJ2-2; 7 bases map to TRBD1. The germline V gene has CDR1 SGHDT and CDR2 YYEEEE. The CDR3 totals 16 residues. Trimming took 0 bases from V and 3 from J; bases not matched to a gene: 5. CDR3: CASSLAAGQDTGELFF. CDR3 nucleotide sequence: TGTGCCAGCAGCTTGGCGGCAGGACAGGACACCGGGGAGCTGTTTTTT.

This chain connects TRBV19 to TRBJ2-3; D possibly corresponds to TRBD1 (6 bases). Germline loops: CDR1 LNHDA, CDR2 SQIVND (reference sequence). Trimming took 7 bases from V and 3 from J, leaving 14 bases between them. This CDR3 has 14 residues. The CDR3 DNA reads as TGTGCCAGTAATAGCATCGACAGGACAGATACGCAGTATTTT. Its translation is CASNSIDRTDTQYF.

This clone showed up just once. The chain couples TRBV27 to TRBJ1-2; TRBD1 matches 9 bases. CDR3 length: 16 amino acids. The J segment lost 4 bases and the V segment lost 5 bases, leaving 11 bases of the junction unmatched. Germline V gene sequence: CDR1 MNHEY, CDR2 SMNVEV (reference sequence). The CDR3 coding sequence is TGTGCCAGCAGTCCCGCGCCGGGACAGGGAACCTATGGCTACACCTTC. As protein: CASSPAPGQGTYGYTF.

The chain recombines TRBV6-5 with TRBJ2-3; D is possibly TRBD2 (6 bases). The CDR3 length is 14 residues. The ends were cut back, 6 bases at V and 1 base at J, with 11 bases in the middle. Germline CDR1 and CDR2: MNHEY and SVGAGI. The CDR3 loop reads CASRNSGGTDTQYF. For the CDR3, the DNA is TGTGCCAGCAGGAATAGCGGCGGCACAGATACGCAGTATTTT.